This TCR beta chain originates from a study of Ad26.COV2.S vaccination and SARS-CoV-2 variants. As for the study in general: Intramuscular Ad26.COV2.S doses were given once or twice, 56 days apart.

The CDR3 length is 15 residues. Per the germline V gene, CDR1 is LGHDT and CDR2 is YNNKEL (reference sequence). Trimming removed 1 base from V and 0 bases from J, with 7 bases in between. Stated treatment: some 20 received Ad26.COV2.S at low or high dose, single or two shots; about 5 received placebo; per-sample allocation not given. Material that was analyzed had been drawn on day 63 after the first vaccine or placebo injection. What was given as vaccine was an Ad26 vector encoding Wuhan-strain SARS-CoV-2 spike. Assay: immunoSEQ multiplex PCR; the TCRdb copy retains only in-frame clones and omits some. The sample has around 450,000 clones; roughly nine tenths are singletons.

This specimen was peripheral blood, taken in a trial of Ad26.COV2.S vaccine versus placebo. The clonotype was recovered from a person aged 18-65 years who received the Ad26.COV2.S COVID-19 vaccine or a placebo. This chain joins TRBV3-1 (or the pseudogene TRBV3-2) and TRBJ1-3; D is undetermined. CDR3 residues: CASSQGRSSGNTIYF. Written as DNA, the CDR3 is TGTGCCAGCAGCCAAGGCAGGAGCTCTGGAAACACCATATATTTT.